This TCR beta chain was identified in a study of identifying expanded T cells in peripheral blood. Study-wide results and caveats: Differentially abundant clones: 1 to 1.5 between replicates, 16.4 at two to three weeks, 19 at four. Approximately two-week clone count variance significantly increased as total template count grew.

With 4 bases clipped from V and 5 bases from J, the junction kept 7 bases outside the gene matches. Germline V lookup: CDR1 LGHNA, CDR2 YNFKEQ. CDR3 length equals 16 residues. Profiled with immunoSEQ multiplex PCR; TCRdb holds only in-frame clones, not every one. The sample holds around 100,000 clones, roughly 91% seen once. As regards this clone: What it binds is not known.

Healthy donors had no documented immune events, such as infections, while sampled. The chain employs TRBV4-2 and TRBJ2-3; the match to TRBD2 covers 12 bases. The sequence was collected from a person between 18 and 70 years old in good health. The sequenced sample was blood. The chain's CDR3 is CASSPRLAGAQDTQYF. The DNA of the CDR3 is TGTGCCAGCAGCCCTCGACTAGCGGGGGCCCAAGATACGCAGTATTTT.